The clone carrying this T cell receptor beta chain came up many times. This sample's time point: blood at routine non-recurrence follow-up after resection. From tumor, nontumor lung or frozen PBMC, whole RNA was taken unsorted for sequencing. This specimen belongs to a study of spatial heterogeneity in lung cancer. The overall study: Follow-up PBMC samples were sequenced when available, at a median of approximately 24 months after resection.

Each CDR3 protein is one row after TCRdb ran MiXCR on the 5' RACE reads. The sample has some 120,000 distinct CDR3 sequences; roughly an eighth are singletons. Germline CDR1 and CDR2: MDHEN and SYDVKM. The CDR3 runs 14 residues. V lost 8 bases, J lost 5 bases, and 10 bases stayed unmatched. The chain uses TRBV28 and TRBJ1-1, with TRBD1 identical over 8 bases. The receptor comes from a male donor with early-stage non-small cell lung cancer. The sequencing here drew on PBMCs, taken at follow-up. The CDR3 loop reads CASARQGRRTEAFF. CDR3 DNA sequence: TGTGCCAGCGCGCGACAGGGGCGAAGGACTGAAGCTTTCTTT.